A single sample gave rise to the 5 T cell receptor beta chains below, sequenced in a study of TIL therapy for anti-PD-1-resistant metastatic lung cancer. The immunoSEQ assay was v3. Libraries were prepared by immunoSEQ multiplex PCR; TCRdb keeps only in-frame clonotypes and omits some of them. The table has approximately 22,000 clones, over 70% seen once. The time point is: pre-treatment sample, taken before nivolumab and TIL therapy. Material: blood, obtained at baseline. Every receptor here comes from a person between 25 and 79 years old with non-small cell lung cancer.

The V call is TRBV28, the J call TRBJ2-1; perhaps TRBD1 as D (5 bases). The germline V gene has CDR1 MDHEN and CDR2 SYDVKM. The CDR3 consists of 13 residues. Trimming stripped 7 bases from V and 13 bases from J, with 20 bases between. The CDR3 nucleotides are TGTGCCAGCACCGATGGGGCTCTTAAAATTCAGTTCTTC. Encoded protein: CASTDGALKIQFF.

This chain links TRBV15 with TRBJ1-1, with no clear D. The CDR3 consists of 13 residues. Germline loops: CDR1 LNHNV, CDR2 YYDKDF (reference sequence). Trimming pared 0 bases from V and 11 bases from J, leaving 13 bases between. The CDR3, as DNA: TGTGCCACCAGCAGAGATCCCGGAGGAGAGGCTTTCTTT. Protein: CATSRDPGGEAFF.

The J gene is TRBJ2-1, the V gene TRBV5-1; TRBD2 aligns across 7 bases. CDR1 and CDR2 from the germline V gene are SGHRS and YFSETQ. The junction had 7 bases not matched to a gene; V was cut back by 4 bases and J by 3 bases. The CDR3 spans 15 residues. The chain's CDR3 is CASSPVGGGYNEQFF. The CDR3 region has the DNA TGCGCCAGCAGCCCCGTGGGGGGGGGCTACAATGAGCAGTTCTTC.

The chain has TRBV10-2 and TRBJ2-3; D remains ambiguous. The germline gives CDR1 WSHSY, CDR2 SAAADI. CDR3 length: 11 amino acids. V lost 7 bases, J lost 2 bases, and 4 bases lay in between. The CDR3 DNA sequence: TGCGCCAGCATAGACACAGATACGCAGTATTTT. Amino acids: CASIDTDTQYF.

The chain uses TRBV3-1 (or the pseudogene TRBV3-2) and TRBJ1-5; possible D gene TRBD1, 6 bases. This CDR3 has 15 residues. The V end lost 5 bases, the J end lost 4 bases, and 15 bases lay between the germline ends. Germline V lookup: CDR1 LGHDT, CDR2 YNNKEL (reference sequence). The CDR3 loop is CASSVTLGANQPQHF. DNA of the CDR3: TGTGCCAGCAGCGTTACGTTGGGGGCGAATCAGCCCCAGCATTTT.